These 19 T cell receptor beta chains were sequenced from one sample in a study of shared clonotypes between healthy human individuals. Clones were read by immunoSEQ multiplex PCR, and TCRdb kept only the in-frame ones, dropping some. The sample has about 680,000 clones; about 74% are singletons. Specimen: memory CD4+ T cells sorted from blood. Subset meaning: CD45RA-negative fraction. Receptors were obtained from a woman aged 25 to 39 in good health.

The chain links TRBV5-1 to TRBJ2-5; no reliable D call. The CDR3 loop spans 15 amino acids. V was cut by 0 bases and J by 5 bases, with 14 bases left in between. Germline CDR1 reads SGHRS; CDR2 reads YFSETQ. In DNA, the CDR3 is TGCGCCAGCAGCTTGGTAGGGCTTGGTGGGGAGACCCAGTACTTC. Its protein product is CASSLVGLGGETQYF.

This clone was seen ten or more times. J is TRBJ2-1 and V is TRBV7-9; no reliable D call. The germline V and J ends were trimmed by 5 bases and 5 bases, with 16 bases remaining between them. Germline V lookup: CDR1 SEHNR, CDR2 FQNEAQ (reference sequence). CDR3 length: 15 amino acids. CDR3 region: CASSPRGRQNNEQFF. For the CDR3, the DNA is TGTGCCAGCAGCCCGAGAGGACGGCAAAACAATGAGCAGTTCTTC. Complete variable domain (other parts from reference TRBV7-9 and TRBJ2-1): DTGVSQNPRHKITKRGQNVTFRCDPISEHNRLYWYRQTLGQGPEFLTYFQNEAQLEKSRLLSDRFSAERPKGSFSTLEIQRTEQGDSAMYLCASSPRGRQNNEQFFGPGTRLTVL.

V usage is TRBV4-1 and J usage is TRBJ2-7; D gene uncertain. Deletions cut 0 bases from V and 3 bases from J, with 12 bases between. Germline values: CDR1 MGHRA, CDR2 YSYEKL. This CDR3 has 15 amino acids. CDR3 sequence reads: CASSQDPTVNYEQYF. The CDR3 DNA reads TGCGCCAGCAGCCAAGATCCTACTGTCAACTACGAGCAGTACTTC.

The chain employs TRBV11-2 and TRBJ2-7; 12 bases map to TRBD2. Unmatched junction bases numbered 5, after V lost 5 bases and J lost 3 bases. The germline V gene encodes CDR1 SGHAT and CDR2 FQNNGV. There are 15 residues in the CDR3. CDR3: CASSPPGLAGYEQYF. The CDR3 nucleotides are TGTGCCAGCAGCCCACCGGGACTAGCGGGCTACGAGCAGTACTTC.

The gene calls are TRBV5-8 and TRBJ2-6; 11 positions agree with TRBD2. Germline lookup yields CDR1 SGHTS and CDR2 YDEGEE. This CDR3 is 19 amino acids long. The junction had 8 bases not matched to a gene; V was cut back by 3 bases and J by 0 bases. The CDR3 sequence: CASSSPGLAVTSGANVLTF. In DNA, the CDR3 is TGTGCCAGCAGCTCCCCGGGACTAGCGGTTACCTCTGGGGCCAACGTCCTGACTTTC.

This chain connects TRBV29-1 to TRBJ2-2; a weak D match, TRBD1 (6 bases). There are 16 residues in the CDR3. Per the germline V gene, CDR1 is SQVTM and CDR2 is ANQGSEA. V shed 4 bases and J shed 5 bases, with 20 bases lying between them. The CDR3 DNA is TGCAGCGTTGGCCGGAATCGCAGGGGCCGGACCGGGGAGCTGTTTTTT. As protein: CSVGRNRRGRTGELFF.

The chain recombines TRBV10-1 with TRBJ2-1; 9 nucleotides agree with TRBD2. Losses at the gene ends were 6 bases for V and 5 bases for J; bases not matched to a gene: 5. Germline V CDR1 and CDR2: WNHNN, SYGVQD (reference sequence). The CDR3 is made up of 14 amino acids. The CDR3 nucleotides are TGCGCCAGCAGGGCTAGCGGGACAGACAATGAGCAGTTCTTC. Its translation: CASRASGTDNEQFF.

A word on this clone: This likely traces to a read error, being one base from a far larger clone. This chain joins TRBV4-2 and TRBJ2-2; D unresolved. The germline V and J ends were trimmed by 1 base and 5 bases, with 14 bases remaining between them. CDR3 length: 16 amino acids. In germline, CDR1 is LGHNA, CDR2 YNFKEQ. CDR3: CASSQVNLVATGELFF. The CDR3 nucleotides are TGTGCCAGCAGCCAAGTTAATCTTGTAGCTACCGGGGAGCTGTTTTTT.

For the CDR3, the DNA is TGCGCCAGCAGCTTGGGGGACAGGGAGAAAGAGACCCAGTACTTC. This translates into CASSLGDREKETQYF. The gene calls are TRBV5-1 and TRBJ2-5, with TRBD1 matching over 9 bases. The V gene's germline CDR1 is SGHRS and CDR2 YFSETQ. The CDR3 is 15 residues long. The junction had 3 bases not matched to a gene; V was cut back by 0 bases and J by 3 bases.

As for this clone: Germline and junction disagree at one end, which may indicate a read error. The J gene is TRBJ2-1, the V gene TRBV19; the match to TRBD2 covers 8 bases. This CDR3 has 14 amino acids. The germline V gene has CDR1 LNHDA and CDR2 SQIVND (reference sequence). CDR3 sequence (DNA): TGTGCCAGTAGTGCCTGGACTAGCTACGATGAGCAGTTCTTC. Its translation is CASSAWTSYDEQFF.

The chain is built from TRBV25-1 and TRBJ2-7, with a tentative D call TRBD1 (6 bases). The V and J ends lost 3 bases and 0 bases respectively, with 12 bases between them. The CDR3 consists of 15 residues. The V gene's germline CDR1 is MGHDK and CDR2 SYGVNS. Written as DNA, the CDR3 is TGTGCCAGCAGTGAGGCGGACAGACCCTCCTACGAGCAGTACTTC. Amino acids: CASSEADRPSYEQYF.

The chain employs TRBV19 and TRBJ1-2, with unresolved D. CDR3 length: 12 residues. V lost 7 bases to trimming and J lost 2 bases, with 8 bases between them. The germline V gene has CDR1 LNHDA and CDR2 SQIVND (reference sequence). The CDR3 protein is CASKDGNYGYTF. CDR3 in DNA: TGTGCCAGTAAGGACGGCAACTATGGCTACACCTTC.

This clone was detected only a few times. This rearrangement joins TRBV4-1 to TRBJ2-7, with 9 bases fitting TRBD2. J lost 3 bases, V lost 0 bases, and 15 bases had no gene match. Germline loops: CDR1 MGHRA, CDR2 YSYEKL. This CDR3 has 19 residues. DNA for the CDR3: TGCGCCAGCAGCCAAGAAAGTTCGGTGGTGCTAGCGGGACACTACGAGCAGTACTTC. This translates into CASSQESSVVLAGHYEQYF.

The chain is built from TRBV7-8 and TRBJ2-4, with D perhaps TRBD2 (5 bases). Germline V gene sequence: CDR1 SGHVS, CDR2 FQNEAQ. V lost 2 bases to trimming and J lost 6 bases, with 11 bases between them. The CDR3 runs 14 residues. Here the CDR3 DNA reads TGTGCCAGCAGCTTAAGGGAGATTGCAAACATTCAGTACTTC. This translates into CASSLREIANIQYF.

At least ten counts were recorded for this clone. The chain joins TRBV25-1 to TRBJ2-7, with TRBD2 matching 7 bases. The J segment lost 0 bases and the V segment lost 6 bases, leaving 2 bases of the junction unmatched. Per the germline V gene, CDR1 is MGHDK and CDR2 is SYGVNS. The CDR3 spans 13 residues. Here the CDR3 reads CASSRDYSYEQYF. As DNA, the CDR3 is TGTGCCAGCAGCCGGGACTACTCCTACGAGCAGTACTTC.

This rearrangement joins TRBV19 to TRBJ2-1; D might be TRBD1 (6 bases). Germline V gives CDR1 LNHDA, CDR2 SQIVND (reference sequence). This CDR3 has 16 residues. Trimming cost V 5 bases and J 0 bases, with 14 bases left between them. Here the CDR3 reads CASSLWTDISYNEQFF. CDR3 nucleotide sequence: TGTGCCAGTAGTCTCTGGACAGACATCTCCTACAATGAGCAGTTCTTC.

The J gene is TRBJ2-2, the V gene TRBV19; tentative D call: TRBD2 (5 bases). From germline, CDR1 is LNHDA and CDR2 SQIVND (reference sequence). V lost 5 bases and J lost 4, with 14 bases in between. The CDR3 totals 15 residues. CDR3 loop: CASSPRLGATGELFF. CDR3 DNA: TGTGCCAGTAGTCCGAGACTGGGAGCCACCGGGGAGCTGTTTTTT.

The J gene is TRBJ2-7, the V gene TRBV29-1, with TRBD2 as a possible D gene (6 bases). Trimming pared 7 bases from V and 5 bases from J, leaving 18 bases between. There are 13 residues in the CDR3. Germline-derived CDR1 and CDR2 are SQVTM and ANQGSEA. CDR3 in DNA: TGCAGCGCAATGACAGATTCGGGGGACGAGCAGTACTTC. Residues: CSAMTDSGDEQYF.

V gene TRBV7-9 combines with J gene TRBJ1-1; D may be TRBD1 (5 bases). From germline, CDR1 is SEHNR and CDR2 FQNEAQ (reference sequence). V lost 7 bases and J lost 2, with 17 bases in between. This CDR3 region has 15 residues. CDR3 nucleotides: TGTGCCAGCACTGGGAGGGGAATGGGAAACACTGAAGCTTTCTTT. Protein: CASTGRGMGNTEAFF.